Listed below are T cell receptor beta chains from one sample, sequenced in a study of blood T cell repertoires in COVID-19. Profiling relied on immunoSEQ multiplex PCR, and the TCRdb table lists in-frame clones only, not all of them. The sample includes about 210,000 clones, about 91% of them seen just once. Material: peripheral blood. Every receptor here comes from a woman aged 40 to 55 with acute or convalescent COVID-19. Both conserved end residues are part of each CDR3. D genes are given only for firm matches. Not all rows give a size; the values are once, few, many and, for expanded clones, a class.

length,D,V,size,J,DNA,CDR3
16,TRBD1,TRBV7-6,-,TRBJ2-1,TGTGCCAGCAGCATATCGACAGACAGGGCTAGGGATGAGCAGTTCTTC,CASSISTDRARDEQFF
18,-,TRBV7-8,-,TRBJ1-4,TGTGCCAGCAGCTCGCAGATGGACAGCACCACAACTAATGAAAAACTGTTTTTT,CASSSQMDSTTTNEKLFF
9,-,TRBV19,-,TRBJ1-2,TGTGCCAGTAATCGGGTTTACACCTTC,CASNRVYTF
16,TRBD1,TRBV9,-,TRBJ1-2,TGTGCCAGCAGCGCCATCCGACAGGGGCGTTTCTATGGCTACACCTTC,CASSAIRQGRFYGYTF
14,TRBD2,TRBV24-1,-,TRBJ2-3,TGTGCCACCAGTGATGCGGGACTAGCGGGGGGGCAGTATTTT,CATSDAGLAGGQYF
12,-,TRBV4-1,-,TRBJ2-3,TGCGCCAGCAGCCAAATTACTAGGATGCAGTATTTT,CASSQITRMQYF
15,TRBD1,TRBV5-1,-,TRBJ1-2,TGCGCCAGCAGCTTGGAACAGGGGGTAGGCTATGGCTACACCTTC,CASSLEQGVGYGYTF
12,-,TRBV10-3,-,TRBJ1-4,TGTGCCATCAGTGAAGGGGGTGAAAAACTGTTTTTT,CAISEGGEKLFF
14,-,TRBV15,-,TRBJ2-2,TGTGCCACCAGCGCGTCGACTACCCCCGGGGAGCTGTTTTTT,CATSASTTPGELFF
13,TRBD2,TRBV10-3,-,TRBJ2-5,TGTGCCATCAGCGCGGGGGGCGGGGAGACCCAGTACTTC,CAISAGGGETQYF
15,TRBD1,TRBV9,-,TRBJ2-3,TGTGCCAGCAGCGTCGGACAGGGGGTTTTTTATACGCAGTATTTT,CASSVGQGVFYTQYF
17,TRBD2,TRBV7-8,-,TRBJ2-5,TGTGCCAGCAGCTTAGTAGTAGCGGGGACTGGGGGGGAGACCCAGTACTTC,CASSLVVAGTGGETQYF
13,-,TRBV18,-,TRBJ1-5,TGTGCCAGCTCACGTTCGGAGAATCAGCCCCAGCATTTT,CASSRSENQPQHF
15,TRBD2,TRBV5-1,few,TRBJ2-1,TGCGCCAGCAGCTCCGGGGGGTTTACCTACAATGAGCAGTTCTTC,CASSSGGFTYNEQFF
13,-,TRBV29-1,-,TRBJ2-1,TGCAGCGTTGGTCACACAATGGAGAATGAGCAGTTCTTC,CSVGHTMENEQFF
15,-,TRBV15,-,TRBJ2-3,TGTGCCACCAGCAGAGATGGCGCAGGGGCAGATACGCAGTATTTT,CATSRDGAGADTQYF
13,-,TRBV7-9,-,TRBJ1-1,TGTGCCAGCAGCTTCGGGATGAACACTGAAGCTTTCTTT,CASSFGMNTEAFF
12,-,TRBV29-1,-,TRBJ2-3,TGCAGCGTCGTCCGGGAGACAGATACGCAGTATTTT,CSVVRETDTQYF
14,TRBD1,TRBV5-4,-,TRBJ1-6,TGTGCCAGCAGCTCGGACAGGGACCAATCACCCCTCCACTTT,CASSSDRDQSPLHF
15,TRBD1,TRBV6-2/TRBV6-3,-,TRBJ1-6,TGTGCCAGCAGTCGACCAGGACAGGGGGCTTCACCCCTCCACTTT,CASSRPGQGASPLHF
14,-,TRBV5-1,-,TRBJ1-2,TGCGCCACCTCCAGGGGCGGAGAACAATATGGCTACACCTTC,CATSRGGEQYGYTF
15,TRBD1,TRBV5-1,-,TRBJ1-2,TGCGCCAGCAGCTTGGGGGACAGACCCCTCTATGGCTACACCTTC,CASSLGDRPLYGYTF
21,TRBD1,TRBV10-3,-,TRBJ1-3,TGTGCCATCAGTCGTAGCCAGATGCTTCTTCCACTCAGGGGGAACTCAAACACCATATATTTT,CAISRSQMLLPLRGNSNTIYF
12,TRBD1,TRBV7-9,many,TRBJ1-2,TGTGCCAGCAGCTGGAACACAGGGGAACACACCTTC,CASSWNTGEHTF
14,TRBD1,TRBV15,once,TRBJ1-2,TGTGCCACCAGCAGAGAGGGACAGGGGCATGGCTACACCTTC,CATSREGQGHGYTF
14,TRBD2,TRBV9,-,TRBJ2-3,TGTGCCAGCAGCGTCACTAGCGGGGGTCCAGGGCAGTATTTT,CASSVTSGGPGQYF
13,-,TRBV6-5,few,TRBJ1-5,TGTGCCAGCAAGGGGTTGAACAATCAGCCCCAGCATTTT,CASKGLNNQPQHF
16,TRBD2,TRBV27,-,TRBJ2-4,TGTGCCAGCTGGACTACGGCGGGGGGGTTCGGAAACATTCAGTACTTC,CASWTTAGGFGNIQYF
16,TRBD1,TRBV27,-,TRBJ1-2,TGTGCCAGCAGCCGCAATCTGGGACAGGGAGTCGGTGGCTACACCTTC,CASSRNLGQGVGGYTF
14,TRBD1,TRBV19,-,TRBJ1-2,TGTGCCAGTAGTACAGACAGGGGGCCGTATGGCTACACCTTC,CASSTDRGPYGYTF
12,-,TRBV29-1,-,TRBJ2-5,TGCAGCGTTGTCCCCCAGGGGGAGACCCAGTACTTC,CSVVPQGETQYF
15,-,TRBV5-1,-,TRBJ1-2,TGCGCCAGCAGCTTGGGGACGCAGGGCCTTTACGGCTACACCTTC,CASSLGTQGLYGYTF
13,-,TRBV27,-,TRBJ2-2,TGTGCCAGCAGTTTATTCGGGTCCGGGGAGCTGTTTTTT,CASSLFGSGELFF
12,-,TRBV5-1,few,TRBJ1-1,TGCGCCAGCAGCTTGGGGACAGAAGTAGCTTTCTTT,CASSLGTEVAFF
16,-,TRBV10-1,-,TRBJ2-1,TGCGCCAGCAGTGAGTCAGGTCAGGGACTCTACAATGAGCAGTTCTTC,CASSESGQGLYNEQFF
14,TRBD1,TRBV7-3,-,TRBJ2-3,TGTGCCAGCGGACAGGGCCTACGAGGAGATACGCAGTATTTT,CASGQGLRGDTQYF
14,TRBD1,TRBV5-4,once,TRBJ1-1,TGTGCCAGCAGCTTGGACAGGGGATCGACTGAAGCTTTCTTT,CASSLDRGSTEAFF
16,TRBD1,TRBV28,-,TRBJ1-1,TGTGCCAGCAGTTCGGGCTCGAGGGGGCGCGGGACTGAAGCTTTCTTT,CASSSGSRGRGTEAFF
15,-,TRBV9,-,TRBJ1-2,TGTGCCAGCAGCCACAGGCGTTTCAATAACTATGGCTACACCTTC,CASSHRRFNNYGYTF
15,TRBD1,TRBV6-6,-,TRBJ2-3,TGTGCCAGCAGTTCCACAGGGGCTAGCACAGATACGCAGTATTTT,CASSSTGASTDTQYF
14,-,TRBV27,-,TRBJ2-3,TGTGCCAGCAGTTTTAATCGGGATCGGGATACGCAGTATTTT,CASSFNRDRDTQYF
15,-,TRBV24-1,few,TRBJ1-6,TGTGCCACCAGTGATTCGCAGGGGCCCAGTTCACCCCTCCACTTT,CATSDSQGPSSPLHF
21,TRBD2,TRBV7-8,-,TRBJ2-5,TGTGCCAGCAGCCGCCCGGGACTAGCGGGGGGGCAAAAAAGAGATAAAGAGACCCAGTACTTC,CASSRPGLAGGQKRDKETQYF
15,-,TRBV5-1,-,TRBJ1-2,TGCGCCAGCAGCTTGGTCGACGGGACAACGGATGGCTACACCTTC,CASSLVDGTTDGYTF